A single sample gave rise to the 3 T cell receptor beta chains below, sequenced in a study of control samples from healthy donors and cancer patients. Generated by immunoSEQ multiplex PCR, the TCRdb table keeps only in-frame clones and is missing some. The data hold approximately 63,000 clones, with 85% observed a single time. Sequencing was done on a sample of blood. Source of these receptors: a man between 40 and 49 years old in good health.

The chain employs TRBV15 and TRBJ1-3, with D perhaps matching TRBD1 (6 bases). The V end was cut by 0 bases, the J end by 4 bases, with 10 bases between. Germline V CDR1 and CDR2: LNHNV, YYDKDF (reference sequence). The CDR3 runs to 15 residues. As DNA, the CDR3 is TGTGCCACCAGCAGAGACCGGACAGCAGGAAACACCATATATTTT. It translates to CATSRDRTAGNTIYF.

This clone was found a few times. The CDR3 reads CASSLVDQPQHF. The CDR3 DNA follows: TGTGCCAGCAGCTTAGTAGATCAGCCCCAGCATTTT. V is TRBV7-2 and J is TRBJ1-5; D is unclear. This CDR3 spans 12 amino acids. V lost 1 base and J lost 5, with 3 bases in between. CDR1 is SGHTA, CDR2 FQGNSA, per germline.

The V gene is TRBV7-9, the J gene TRBJ1-5; TRBD1 might be the D (5 bases). Trimming cost V 1 base and J 6 bases, with 10 bases left between them. This CDR3 comprises 14 residues. Germline CDR1 reads SEHNR; CDR2 reads FQNEAQ (reference sequence). For the CDR3, the DNA is TGTGCCAGCAGCTTAGGACCCGGGGCTCAGCCCCAGCATTTT. Translation gives CASSLGPGAQPQHF.